This T cell receptor (beta chain) stems from a study of T cells after yellow fever vaccination. Overall study results and limits: After the booster, 96% of CD4 and roughly nine tenths of CD8 primary-response clones were re-detected.

One entry per CDR3 protein results from TCRdb running MiXCR on the 5' RACE reads. Among roughly 65,000 distinct CDR3 sequences listed, approximately 5.9% were seen once. Germline V gives CDR1 SGHTA, CDR2 FQGNSA. This CDR3 is built from 19 residues. Trimming pared 1 base from V and 3 bases from J, leaving 24 bases between. This clonotype was counted many times. The target antigen is unknown. This clonotype originated in a man younger than 30 who received the YFV17D yellow fever vaccine. The J gene is TRBJ1-1, the V gene TRBV7-2; tentative D call: TRBD1 (5 bases). This sample comprised CD4+ T cells sorted from PBMCs, obtained roughly 14 days after the first yellow fever vaccination. CDR3 nucleotide sequence: TGTGCCAGCAGCTTAGGTGCTTGGGGGATGATCCTTGGGGACACTGAAGCTTTCTTT. Translation: CASSLGAWGMILGDTEAFF.